This TCR beta chain originates from a study of shared clonotypes between healthy human individuals. Repertoires were generated with immunoSEQ multiplex PCR, while TCRdb's copy carries only in-frame clones and drops some. The profile shows approximately 2.1 million clones, more than 85% of them singletons. V shed 5 bases and J 4 bases; nucleotides not matched to a gene: 7. Germline V gene sequence: CDR1 MDHEN, CDR2 SYDVKM. This CDR3 comprises 15 residues. This chain connects TRBV28 to TRBJ1-2; TRBD1 agrees at 10 bases. Sequences were obtained from naive CD4+ T cells from PBMCs. Subset described: CD45RA+ positively selected. The origin of this receptor is a man aged 18-30 years in good health. Some clones in this sample may be carry-over from other donors' samples. The CDR3 sequence: CASSLDRGRGYGYTF. CDR3 DNA: TGTGCCAGCAGTCTCGACAGGGGGCGCGGCTATGGCTACACCTTC.